The clone carrying this T cell receptor (beta chain) has a single count. Produced via immunoSEQ multiplex PCR; TCRdb's table is partial and in-frame only. Of about 490,000 clones listed, 79% are singletons. The data were obtained in a study of shared clonotypes between healthy human individuals. Caucasian adults residing in Nashville, Tennessee made up all the donors. Sequenced: PBMCs. The TCR comes from a middle-aged woman in good health. Some clones in this sample may be carry-over from other donors' samples.

The CDR3 region is CASSFAGARTEAFF. CDR3 in DNA: TGTGCCAGCAGTTTCGCCGGGGCCCGCACTGAAGCTTTCTTT. The genes are TRBV7-9 and TRBJ1-1; D might be TRBD1 (5 bases). There are 14 residues in the CDR3. Trimming left V 6 bases short and J 4 bases short, with 15 bases between. Germline CDR1 SEHNR, CDR2 FQNEAQ (reference sequence).